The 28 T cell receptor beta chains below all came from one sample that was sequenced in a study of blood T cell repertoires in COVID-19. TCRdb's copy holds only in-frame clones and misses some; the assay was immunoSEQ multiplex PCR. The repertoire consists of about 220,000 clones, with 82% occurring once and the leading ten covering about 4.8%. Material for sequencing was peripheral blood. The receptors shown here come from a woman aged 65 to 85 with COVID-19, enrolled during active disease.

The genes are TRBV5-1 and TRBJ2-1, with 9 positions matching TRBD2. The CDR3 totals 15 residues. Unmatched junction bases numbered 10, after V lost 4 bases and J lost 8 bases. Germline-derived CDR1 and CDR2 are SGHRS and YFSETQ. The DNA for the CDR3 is TGCGCCAGCAGCCCGGGACTAGCCCCATCCTATGAGCAGTTCTTC. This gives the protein CASSPGLAPSYEQFF. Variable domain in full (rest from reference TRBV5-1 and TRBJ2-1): KAGVTQTPRYLIKTRGQQVTLSCSPISGHRSVSWYQQTPGQGLQFLFEYFSETQRNKGNFPGRFSGRQFSNSRSEMNVSTLELGDSALYLCASSPGLAPSYEQFFGPGTRLTVL.

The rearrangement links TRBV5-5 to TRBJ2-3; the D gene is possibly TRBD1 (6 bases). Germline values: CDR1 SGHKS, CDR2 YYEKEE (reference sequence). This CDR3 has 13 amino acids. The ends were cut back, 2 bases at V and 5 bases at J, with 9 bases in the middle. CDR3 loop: CASSLQGKDTQYF. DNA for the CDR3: TGTGCCAGCAGCTTACAGGGTAAAGATACGCAGTATTTT.

CDR3 protein: CASWTGAASGNTIYF. CDR3 nucleotides: TGTGCCAGCTGGACAGGGGCCGCCTCTGGAAACACCATATATTTT. The V gene is TRBV28, the J gene TRBJ1-3; TRBD1 aligns across 9 bases. Germline-derived CDR1 and CDR2 are MDHEN and SYDVKM. The CDR3 totals 15 residues. V was pared by 8 bases and J by 0 bases, with 5 bases of the junction left unmatched.

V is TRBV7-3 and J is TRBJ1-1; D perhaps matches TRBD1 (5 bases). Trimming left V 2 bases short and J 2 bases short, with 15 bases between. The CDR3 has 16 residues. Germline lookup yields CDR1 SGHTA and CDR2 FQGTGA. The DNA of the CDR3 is TGTGCCAGCAGCTTACCGGCCAGGGTCGGAAACACTGAAGCTTTCTTT. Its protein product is CASSLPARVGNTEAFF.

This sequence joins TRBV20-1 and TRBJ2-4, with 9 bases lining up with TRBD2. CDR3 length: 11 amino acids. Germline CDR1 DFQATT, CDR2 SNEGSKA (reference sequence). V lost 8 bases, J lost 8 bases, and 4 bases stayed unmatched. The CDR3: CSCSGRDIQYF. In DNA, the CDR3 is TGCAGTTGTAGCGGGAGAGACATTCAGTACTTC.

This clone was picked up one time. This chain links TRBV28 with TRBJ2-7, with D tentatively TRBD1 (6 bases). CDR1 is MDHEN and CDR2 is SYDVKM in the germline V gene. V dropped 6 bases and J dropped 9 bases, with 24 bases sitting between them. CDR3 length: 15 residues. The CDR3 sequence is CASRPQGNTWTRQYF. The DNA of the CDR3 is TGTGCCAGCAGGCCACAGGGTAATACGTGGACAAGGCAGTACTTC.

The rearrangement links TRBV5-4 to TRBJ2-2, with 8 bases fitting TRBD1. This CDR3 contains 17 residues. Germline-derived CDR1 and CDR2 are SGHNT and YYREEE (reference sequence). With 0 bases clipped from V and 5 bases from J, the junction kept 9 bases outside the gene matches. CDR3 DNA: TGTGCCAGCAGCTTGGGATCGGACAGGGTGAGAACCGGGGAGCTGTTTTTT. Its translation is CASSLGSDRVRTGELFF.

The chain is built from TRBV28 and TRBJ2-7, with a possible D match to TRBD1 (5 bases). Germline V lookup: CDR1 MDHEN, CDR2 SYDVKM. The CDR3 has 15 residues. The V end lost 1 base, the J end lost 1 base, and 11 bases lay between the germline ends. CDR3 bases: TGTGCCAGCAGTTTATTCAGGGCCTTGTCCTACGAGCAGTACTTC. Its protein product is CASSLFRALSYEQYF. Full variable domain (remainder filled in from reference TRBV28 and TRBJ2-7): DVKVTQSSRYLVKRTGEKVFLECVQDMDHENMFWYRQDPGLGLRLIYFSYDVKMKEKGDIPEGYSVSREKKERFSLILESASTNQTSMYLCASSLFRALSYEQYFGPGTRLTVT.

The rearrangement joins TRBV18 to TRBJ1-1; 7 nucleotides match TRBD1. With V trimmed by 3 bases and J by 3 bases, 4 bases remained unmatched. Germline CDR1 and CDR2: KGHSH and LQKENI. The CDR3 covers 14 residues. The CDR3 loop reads CASSPTGTDTEAFF. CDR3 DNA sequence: TGTGCCAGCTCACCGACCGGGACAGACACTGAAGCTTTCTTT.

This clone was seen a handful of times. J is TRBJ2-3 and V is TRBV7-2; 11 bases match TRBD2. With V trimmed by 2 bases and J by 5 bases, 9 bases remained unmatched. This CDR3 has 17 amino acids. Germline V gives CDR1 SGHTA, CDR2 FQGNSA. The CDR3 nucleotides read TGTGCCAGCAGCTTAAACCCTAGCGGGAGGCCGGGAGATACGCAGTATTTT. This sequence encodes CASSLNPSGRPGDTQYF.

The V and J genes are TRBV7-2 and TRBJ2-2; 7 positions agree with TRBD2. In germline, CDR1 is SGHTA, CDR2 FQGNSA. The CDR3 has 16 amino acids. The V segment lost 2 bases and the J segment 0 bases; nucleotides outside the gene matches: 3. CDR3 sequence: CASSLRAGANTGELFF. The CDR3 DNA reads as TGTGCCAGCAGCTTACGGGCGGGGGCGAACACCGGGGAGCTGTTTTTT.

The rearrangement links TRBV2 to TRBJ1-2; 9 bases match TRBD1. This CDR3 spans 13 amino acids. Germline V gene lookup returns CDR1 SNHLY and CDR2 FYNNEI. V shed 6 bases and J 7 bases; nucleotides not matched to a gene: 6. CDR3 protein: CASRGQGRGGYTF. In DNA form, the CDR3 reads TGTGCCAGCAGGGGACAGGGAAGAGGTGGCTACACCTTC.

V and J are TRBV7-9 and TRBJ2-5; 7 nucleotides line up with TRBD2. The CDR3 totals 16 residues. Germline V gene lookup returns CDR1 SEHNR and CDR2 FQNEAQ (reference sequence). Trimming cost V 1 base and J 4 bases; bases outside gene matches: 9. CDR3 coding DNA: TGTGCCAGCAGCTTAGATGGGGGAGGGAGAAGAGAGACCCAGTACTTC. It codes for CASSLDGGGRRETQYF.

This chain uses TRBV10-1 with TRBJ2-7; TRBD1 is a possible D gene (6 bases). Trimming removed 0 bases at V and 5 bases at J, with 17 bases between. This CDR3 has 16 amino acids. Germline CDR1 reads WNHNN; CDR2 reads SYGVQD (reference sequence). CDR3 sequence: CASSESGTRSIHEQYF. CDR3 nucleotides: TGCGCCAGCAGTGAGTCGGGGACACGTTCTATCCACGAGCAGTACTTC.

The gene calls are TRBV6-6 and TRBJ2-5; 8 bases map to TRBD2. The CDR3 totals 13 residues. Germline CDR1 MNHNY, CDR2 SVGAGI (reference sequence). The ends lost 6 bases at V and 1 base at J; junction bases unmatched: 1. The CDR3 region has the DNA TGTGCCAGCAGAACTAGCGGCCAAGAGACCCAGTACTTC. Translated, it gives CASRTSGQETQYF.

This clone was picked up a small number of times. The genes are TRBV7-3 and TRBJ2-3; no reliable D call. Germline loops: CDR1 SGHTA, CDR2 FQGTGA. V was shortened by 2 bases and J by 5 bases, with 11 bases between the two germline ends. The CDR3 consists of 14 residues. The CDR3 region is CASSLGSSEDTQYF. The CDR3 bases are TGTGCCAGCAGCTTAGGCTCTAGTGAAGATACGCAGTATTTT.

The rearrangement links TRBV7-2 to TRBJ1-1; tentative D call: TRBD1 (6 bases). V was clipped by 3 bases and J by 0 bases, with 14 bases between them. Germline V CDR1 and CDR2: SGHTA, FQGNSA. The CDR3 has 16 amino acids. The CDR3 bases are TGTGCCAGCAGCTTTCAGGGGAGTCCCATGAACACTGAAGCTTTCTTT. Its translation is CASSFQGSPMNTEAFF.

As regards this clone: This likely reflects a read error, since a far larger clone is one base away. The CDR3 reads CASSLDSYGYTF. In DNA form, the CDR3 reads TGTGCCAGCAGCTTAGACAGCTATGGCTACACCTTC. The chain carries TRBV11-2 and TRBJ1-2; D remains unclear. This CDR3 spans 12 amino acids. Germline CDR1 reads SGHAT; CDR2 reads FQNNGV. Trimming removed 0 bases at V and 4 bases at J, with 3 bases between.

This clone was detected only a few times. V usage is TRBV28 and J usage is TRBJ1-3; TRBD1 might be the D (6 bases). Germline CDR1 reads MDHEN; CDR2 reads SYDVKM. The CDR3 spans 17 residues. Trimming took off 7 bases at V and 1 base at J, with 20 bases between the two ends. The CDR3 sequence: CASNPTRRGSSGNTIYF. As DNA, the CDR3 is TGTGCCAGCAACCCGACACGCAGGGGATCTTCTGGAAACACCATATATTTT.

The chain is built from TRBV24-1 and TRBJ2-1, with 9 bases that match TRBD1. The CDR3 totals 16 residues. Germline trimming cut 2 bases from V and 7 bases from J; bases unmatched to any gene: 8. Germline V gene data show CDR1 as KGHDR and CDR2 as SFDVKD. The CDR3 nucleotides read TGTGCCACCAGTGATTACGGGACAGGGTTCAGGAATGAGCAGTTCTTC. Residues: CATSDYGTGFRNEQFF.

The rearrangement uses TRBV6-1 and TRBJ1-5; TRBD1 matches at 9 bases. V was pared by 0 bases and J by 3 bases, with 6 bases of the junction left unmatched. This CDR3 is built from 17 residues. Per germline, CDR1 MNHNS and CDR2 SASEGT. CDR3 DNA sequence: TGTGCCAGCAGTGAAGCGGGGACAGGGAGGTCCAATCAGCCCCAGCATTTT. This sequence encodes CASSEAGTGRSNQPQHF.

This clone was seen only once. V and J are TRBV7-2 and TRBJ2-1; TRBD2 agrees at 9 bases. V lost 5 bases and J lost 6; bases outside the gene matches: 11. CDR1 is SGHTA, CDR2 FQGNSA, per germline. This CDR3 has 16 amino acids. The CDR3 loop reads CASSKRSGRRSNEQFF. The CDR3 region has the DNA TGTGCCAGCAGCAAGAGGAGCGGGAGGCGCTCCAATGAGCAGTTCTTC. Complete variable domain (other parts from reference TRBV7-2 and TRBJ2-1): GAGVSQSPSNKVTEKGKDVELRCDPISGHTALYWYRQSLGQGLEFLIYFQGNSAPDKSGLPSDRFSAERTGGSVSTLTIQRTQQEDSAVYLCASSKRSGRRSNEQFFGPGTRLTVL.

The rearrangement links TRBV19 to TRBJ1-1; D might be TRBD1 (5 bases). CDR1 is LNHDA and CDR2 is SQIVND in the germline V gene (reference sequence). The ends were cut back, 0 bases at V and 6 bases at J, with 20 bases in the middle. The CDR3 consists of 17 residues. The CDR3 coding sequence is TGTGCCAGTAGTATAGATCTTATTATCTTGGGGGGGGCTGAAGCTTTCTTT. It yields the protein CASSIDLIILGGAEAFF.

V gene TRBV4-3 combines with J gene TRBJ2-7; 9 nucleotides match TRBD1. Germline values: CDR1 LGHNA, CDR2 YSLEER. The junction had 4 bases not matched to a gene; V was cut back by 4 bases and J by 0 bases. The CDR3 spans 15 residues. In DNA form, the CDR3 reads TGCGCCAGCAGCCCCAGGACAGGGGCCTCCTACGAGCAGTACTTC. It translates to CASSPRTGASYEQYF.

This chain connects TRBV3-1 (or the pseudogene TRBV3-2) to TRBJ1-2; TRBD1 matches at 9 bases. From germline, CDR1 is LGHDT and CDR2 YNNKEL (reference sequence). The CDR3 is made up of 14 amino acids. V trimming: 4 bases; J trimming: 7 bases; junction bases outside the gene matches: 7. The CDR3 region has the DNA TGTGCCAGCAGCCTACAGGGGGCTGAGAGTGGCTACACCTTC. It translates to CASSLQGAESGYTF.

CDR3 residues: CASKGQQVYGYTF. The CDR3 DNA reads TGTGCCAGCAAAGGACAGCAAGTCTATGGCTACACCTTC. This chain uses TRBV2 with TRBJ1-2; perhaps TRBD1 as D (6 bases). The CDR3 spans 13 residues. The germline CDR1 and CDR2 sequences are SNHLY and FYNNEI. V was shortened by 7 bases and J by 4 bases, with 13 bases between the two germline ends.

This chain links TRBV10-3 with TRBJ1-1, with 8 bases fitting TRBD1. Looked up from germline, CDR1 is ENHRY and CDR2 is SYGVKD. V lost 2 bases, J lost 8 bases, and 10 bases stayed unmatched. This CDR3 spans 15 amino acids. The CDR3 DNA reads TGTGCCATCAGTGAGCTTTTGGGGACAGGCGCAGAAGCTTTCTTT. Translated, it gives CAISELLGTGAEAFF.

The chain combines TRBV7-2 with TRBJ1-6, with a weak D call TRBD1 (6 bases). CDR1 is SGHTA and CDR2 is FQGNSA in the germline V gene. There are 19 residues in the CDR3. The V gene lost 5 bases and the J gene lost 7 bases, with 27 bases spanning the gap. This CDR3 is CASSTMSGYRVSGNSPLHF. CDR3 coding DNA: TGTGCCAGCAGCACGATGTCAGGATACAGGGTATCGGGGAATTCACCCCTCCACTTT.